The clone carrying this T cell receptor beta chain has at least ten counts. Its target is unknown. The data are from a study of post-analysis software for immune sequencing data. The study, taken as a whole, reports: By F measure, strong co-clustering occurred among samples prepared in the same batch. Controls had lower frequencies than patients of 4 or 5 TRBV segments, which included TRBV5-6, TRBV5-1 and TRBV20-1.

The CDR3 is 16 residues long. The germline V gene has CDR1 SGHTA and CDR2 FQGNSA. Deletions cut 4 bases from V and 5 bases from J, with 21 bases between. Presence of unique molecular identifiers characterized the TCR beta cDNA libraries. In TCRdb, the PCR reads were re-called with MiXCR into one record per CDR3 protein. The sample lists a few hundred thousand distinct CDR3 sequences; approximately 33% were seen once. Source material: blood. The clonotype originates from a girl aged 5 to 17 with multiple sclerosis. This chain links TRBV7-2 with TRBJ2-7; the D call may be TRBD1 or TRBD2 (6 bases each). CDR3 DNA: TGTGCCAGCAGCTCCCCCTTCGGGGGCAGGGGAAACGAGCAGTACTTC. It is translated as CASSSPFGGRGNEQYF.